This TCR beta chain was found in a study of T cell repertoires in cytomegalovirus infection. V was clipped by 1 base and J by 7 bases; unmatched bases: 5. The CDR3 spans 16 residues. Germline values: CDR1 MNHNS, CDR2 SASEGT. One entry per CDR3 protein results from TCRdb running MiXCR on the reads. Among hundreds of thousands of distinct CDR3 sequences listed, roughly 15% were seen once. This clonotype was counted many times. The sequence was obtained from a human donor in good health (CMV status not recorded). Some clones in this sample may be carry-over from other donors' samples. The chain combines TRBV6-1 with TRBJ1-5, with 12 bases aligning to TRBD1. Sequencing used PBMCs. The CDR3: CASSEGGQGARQPQHF. CDR3 in DNA: TGTGCCAGCAGTGAAGGGGGACAGGGGGCGAGGCAGCCCCAGCATTTT.